This T cell receptor beta chain was profiled in a study of T cell repertoires in cytomegalovirus infection. Whole-study context: Use of recently identified HLA-C-restricted and well-studied HLA-B-restricted CMV epitopes was part of the study. Both a matching HLA type and CMV infection were indicated by public TCR beta signatures.

Overall study findings and caveats: In two of eight donors, the top clonotype was HLA-C-restricted CMV-specific.

Via MiXCR, TCRdb re-called the reads, giving one row per CDR3 protein. The table lists fewer than 1,000,000 distinct CDR3 sequences, roughly a third of them singletons. There are 17 residues in the CDR3. Per the germline V gene, CDR1 is SGHRS and CDR2 is YFSETQ. V dropped 4 bases and J dropped 4; count of bases not matched to a gene: 15. A word on this clonotype: Its matching antigen is unknown.

This TCR derives from a human donor in good health (CMV status not recorded). Some clones in this sample may be carry-over from other donors' samples. The gene calls are TRBV5-1 and TRBJ2-3, with 7 bases that match TRBD1. Source: cultured CD8+ T cells from PBMCs, taken from culture after CMV antigen stimulation. CDR3 sequence: CASSLPVQGVKADTQYF. For the CDR3, the DNA is TGCGCCAGCAGCCTCCCGGTGCAGGGGGTTAAGGCAGATACGCAGTATTTT.